Below are 10 T cell receptor beta chains sequenced from a single sample in a study of spatial heterogeneity in lung cancer. Time point specified: blood at routine non-recurrence follow-up after resection. TCRdb fed the 5' RACE reads into MiXCR, producing one record per CDR3 protein. The sample lists roughly 120,000 distinct CDR3 sequences, about 10% occurring once. This material consisted of PBMCs, taken at follow-up. The receptors were gathered from a female donor with early-stage non-small cell lung cancer.

The V and J genes are TRBV5-4 and TRBJ2-7, with D tentatively TRBD1 (6 bases). Deletions cut 1 base from V and 1 base from J, with 9 bases between. The CDR3 is 14 residues long. The germline CDR1 and CDR2 sequences are SGHNT and YYREEE (reference sequence). The CDR3 sequence: CASSLTQGSYEQYF. For the CDR3, the DNA is TGTGCCAGCAGCTTGACGCAGGGGTCCTACGAGCAGTACTTC.

This clonotype was found many times. The chain uses TRBV10-3 and TRBJ2-7; no definite D call. The CDR3 is 14 amino acids. The ends were cut back, 0 bases at V and 4 bases at J, with 10 bases in the middle. Germline V gene lookup returns CDR1 ENHRY and CDR2 SYGVKD. The CDR3 region has the DNA TGTGCCATCAGTGAGTCAGCTACCGCTTACGAGCAGTACTTC. Encoded protein: CAISESATAYEQYF.

The genes are TRBV6-1 and TRBJ2-7; TRBD2 might be the D (5 bases). There are 13 residues in the CDR3. Trimming cost V 11 bases and J 0 bases, with 14 bases left between them. The germline V gene has CDR1 MNHNS and CDR2 SASEGT. For the CDR3, the DNA is TGTGCCTCCGAGGGCTCTAGCTCCTACGAGCAGTACGTC. The encoded protein is CASEGSSSYEQYV.

This clonotype showed up just a few times. The gene calls are TRBV20-1 and TRBJ1-2; TRBD1 agrees at 7 bases. With V trimmed by 6 bases and J by 3 bases, 7 bases remained unmatched. Germline CDR1 and CDR2: DFQATT and SNEGSKA (reference sequence). CDR3 size: 13 residues. The CDR3 nucleotides read TGCAGTGCCCCCCTCGGACAGGACTATGGCTACACCTTC. This translates into CSAPLGQDYGYTF.

The chain links TRBV19 to TRBJ2-4; TRBD1 matches 7 bases. The V gene end was trimmed by 4 bases and the J gene end by 1 base; junction bases not matched to a gene: 1. CDR3 size: 14 residues. Per the germline V gene, CDR1 is LNHDA and CDR2 is SQIVND (reference sequence). CDR3 loop: CASSTDRAKNIQYF. CDR3 DNA sequence: TGTGCCAGTAGTACGGACAGGGCCAAAAACATTCAGTACTTC.

This clonotype was seen only once. The rearrangement joins TRBV7-9 to TRBJ2-2, with TRBD1 identical over 7 bases. The CDR3 spans 15 residues. Per the germline V gene, CDR1 is SEHNR and CDR2 is FQNEAQ (reference sequence). Losses at the gene ends were 4 bases for V and 4 bases for J; bases not matched to a gene: 6. The CDR3 region is CASSWMAGGTGELFF. DNA for the CDR3: TGTGCCAGCAGCTGGATGGCAGGGGGCACCGGGGAGCTGTTTTTT.

This clonotype was seen only a few times. The rearrangement joins TRBV20-1 to TRBJ1-2; TRBD1 is a possible D gene (5 bases). The CDR3 spans 13 residues. Germline CDR1 DFQATT, CDR2 SNEGSKA (reference sequence). V shed 7 bases and J shed 7 bases, with 19 bases lying between them. The CDR3 bases are TGCAGTGGGCGAGGTTCAGGGTCGTCTGGCTACACCTTC. Amino acids: CSGRGSGSSGYTF.

This clonotype showed up just a few times. The chain carries TRBV12-3 or TRBV12-4 and TRBJ1-2; D gene unclear. With 0 bases removed from V and 0 bases from J, the gap between germline ends came to 11 bases. This CDR3 spans 16 amino acids. The CDR3 DNA reads TGTGCCAGCAGTTTAGCGGGCAGTCCAGCTAACTATGGCTACACCTTC. This sequence encodes CASSLAGSPANYGYTF.

Only a few counts were recorded for this clonotype. The chain combines TRBV6-2 or TRBV6-3 with TRBJ1-1; D call uncertain. Trimming shortened V by 2 bases and J by 5 bases, and 12 bases separated the two germline ends. Germline assignment: CDR1 MNHEY and CDR2 SVGEGT. This CDR3 spans 14 amino acids. CDR3 bases: TGTGCCAGCAGTTACAGGTCCTGGGATACTGAAGCTTTCTTT. Translation: CASSYRSWDTEAFF.

The chain links TRBV3-1 to TRBJ2-1; either TRBD1 or TRBD2 may fit D (5 bases each). CDR3 size: 15 residues. Trimming stripped 2 bases from V and 2 bases from J, with 10 bases between. From germline, CDR1 is LGHDT and CDR2 YNNKEL (reference sequence). DNA of the CDR3: TGTGCCAGCAGCCAACGTACGGGGCCCTACAATGAGCAGTTCTTC. Translated, it gives CASSQRTGPYNEQFF.